The sample holds many counts of the clone carrying this TCR beta chain. Its antigen is still unknown. Upon completion of 10 to 11 days in culture, CD4+ T cells were isolated. From germline, CDR1 is SGHDT and CDR2 YYEEEE. Deletions cut 0 bases from V and 2 bases from J, with 3 bases between. This CDR3 has 13 amino acids. The sample comes from a study of vaccination effects on CD4 cells after COVID-19. The wider study: Two convalescent patients each provided a sample, at 16 days and at one week before vaccination. In culture with around 9.1 IU/ml IL-2 and around 10 ug/ml peptides, PBMC were grown at around 1.8 million per well.

Assay: immunoSEQ multiplex PCR; the TCRdb copy retains only in-frame clones and omits some. The data show roughly 68,000 clones, 65% to 75% seen once. The study, taken as a whole, reports: Limitations: small convalescent group and missing early post-infection timepoints.

This sequence was found in a human donor who had a prior SARS-CoV-2 infection. The sample here was CD4+ T cells from PBMCs cultured without peptide, taken before COVID-19 vaccination. The V call is TRBV5-6, the J call TRBJ2-1; D remains ambiguous. CDR3 region: CASSLDTYNEQFF. In nucleotides, the CDR3 is TGTGCCAGCAGCTTGGACACCTACAATGAGCAGTTCTTC.